A single sample gave rise to the 20 T cell receptor beta chains below, sequenced in a study of CD8+ T cells in alopecia areata. Sequencing templates came from extracted RNA that was reverse transcribed into cDNA. Clones were read by immunoSEQ multiplex PCR, and TCRdb kept only the in-frame ones, dropping some. The sample lists under 300,000 clones, roughly two thirds seen once, with 0.95% to 1.5% in the top ten. This specimen consisted of CD4+ T cells sorted from blood, obtained at week 0. Receptors originate from a human donor with alopecia areata.

The table lists this clone with a few counts. The chain couples TRBV29-1 to TRBJ2-5, with D maybe TRBD1 (5 bases). The V end lost 4 bases, the J end lost 14 bases, and 14 bases lay between the germline ends. Germline assignment: CDR1 SQVTM and CDR2 ANQGSEA. The length of the CDR3 is 10 residues. In nucleotides, the CDR3 is TGCAGCGTTGTACAGGCCATACCTTACTTC. Translation: CSVVQAIPYF.

V gene TRBV27 combines with J gene TRBJ2-7; TRBD2 matches at 8 bases. The trim removed 5 bases at V and 2 bases at J, leaving 5 bases unmatched. Germline CDR1 MNHEY, CDR2 SMNVEV (reference sequence). The CDR3 totals 14 residues. CDR3 amino acids: CASSPSGGPYEQYF. The CDR3 DNA reads as TGTGCCAGCAGTCCCTCGGGGGGGCCCTACGAGCAGTACTTC.

The sample holds one count of this clone. The CDR3 loop is CSVEEGFANTGELFF. The CDR3 region has the DNA TGCAGCGTTGAAGAGGGCTTCGCGAACACCGGGGAGCTGTTTTTT. The V and J genes are TRBV29-1 and TRBJ2-2; D ambiguous. Germline V gene lookup returns CDR1 SQVTM and CDR2 ANQGSEA. This CDR3 comprises 15 residues. V gave up 0 bases and J gave up 0 bases, with 8 bases separating them.

Concerning this clone itself: A read error is possible here, since a much larger clone lies one base away. V usage is TRBV2 and J usage is TRBJ1-6, with D perhaps TRBD1 (5 bases). Between the trimmed V and J ends, which lost 7 bases and 10 bases, there was a span of 17 bases. There are 14 residues in the CDR3. Germline loops: CDR1 SNHLY, CDR2 FYNNEI. CDR3 amino acids: CASTRWTIASPLHF. The CDR3 coding sequence is TGTGCCAGCACTCGCTGGACAATCGCATCACCCCTCCACTTT.

The rearrangement joins TRBV29-1 to TRBJ2-2, with TRBD2 matching 10 bases. Germline-derived CDR1 and CDR2 are SQVTM and ANQGSEA. With V trimmed by 7 bases and J by 5 bases, 16 bases remained unmatched. The CDR3 is 17 residues long. The CDR3: CSAGKGLAISGTGELFF. DNA of the CDR3: TGCAGCGCGGGAAAGGGACTAGCGATTTCAGGAACCGGGGAGCTGTTTTTT.

V and J are TRBV4-2 and TRBJ2-1; weak D call: TRBD2 (6 bases). CDR1 and CDR2 (germline): LGHNA, YNFKEQ. The CDR3 loop spans 17 amino acids. The V gene lost 1 base and the J gene lost 4 bases, with 17 bases spanning the gap. The CDR3 loop is CASSQGPGVSGYNEQFF. In DNA form, the CDR3 reads TGTGCCAGCAGCCAAGGCCCGGGGGTCTCTGGTTACAATGAGCAGTTCTTC.

The chain employs TRBV29-1 and TRBJ2-2; perhaps TRBD2 as D (5 bases). CDR3 length equals 13 residues. CDR1 and CDR2 (germline): SQVTM, ANQGSEA. V was clipped by 5 bases and J by 1 base, with 8 bases between them. CDR3 amino acids: CSVLRENTGELFF. The CDR3 DNA reads TGCAGCGTTCTCCGGGAGAACACCGGGGAGCTGTTTTTT.

The rearrangement uses TRBV7-2 and TRBJ2-7, with TRBD2 matching 7 bases. Per germline, CDR1 SGHTA and CDR2 FQGNSA. CDR3 length equals 14 residues. The V segment lost 5 bases and the J segment 5 bases; nucleotides outside the gene matches: 9. CDR3 sequence: CASSPNGLGHEQYF. DNA of the CDR3: TGTGCCAGCAGCCCGAATGGACTAGGTCACGAGCAGTACTTC.

This chain connects TRBV10-3 to TRBJ2-3; D unclear. Germline CDR1 ENHRY, CDR2 SYGVKD. CDR3 length: 11 residues. Trimming pared 0 bases from V and 13 bases from J, leaving 8 bases between. In DNA form, the CDR3 reads TGTGCCATCAGTGAGTCGACCCCCAAGTATTTT. This codes for CAISESTPKYF.

V gene TRBV23-1 combines with J gene TRBJ2-1; 11 bases are a match to TRBD1. TRBV23-1 has ORF status, its function being uncertain. V was clipped by 3 bases and J by 6 bases; unmatched bases: 4. This CDR3 spans 15 amino acids. In DNA form, the CDR3 reads TGCGCCAGCAGTCAGCCCGGGACAGGGGGCAATGAGCAGTTCTTC. Amino acids: CASSQPGTGGNEQFF.

J is TRBJ1-1 and V is TRBV11-1, with no clear D. This CDR3 contains 11 residues. Germline V gene lookup returns CDR1 SGHAT and CDR2 FQDESV (reference sequence). Trimming removed 5 bases from V and 11 bases from J, with 12 bases in between. The CDR3 reads CASSKGWRAFF. The CDR3 DNA reads as TGTGCCAGCAGCAAAGGATGGAGGGCTTTCTTT.

In its sample, this clone was seen a few times. The chain couples TRBV7-2 to TRBJ2-3; 7 bases are shared with TRBD1. The junction had 9 bases not matched to a gene; V was cut back by 5 bases and J by 7 bases. Germline V gene sequence: CDR1 SGHTA, CDR2 FQGNSA. This CDR3 spans 14 amino acids. The chain's CDR3 is CASSQGTVGNTQYF. The CDR3 DNA follows: TGTGCCAGCAGCCAGGGGACAGTCGGAAATACGCAGTATTTT.

The gene calls are TRBV30 and TRBJ1-1, with D unclear. The CDR3 runs 12 residues. Trimming left V 5 bases short and J 6 bases short, with 13 bases between. CDR1 and CDR2 (germline): GTSNPN, SVGIG (reference sequence). DNA for the CDR3: TGTGCCTGGGTGATAAATCTAGCTGAAGCTTTCTTT. Encoded protein: CAWVINLAEAFF. The whole variable domain, filled in from reference TRBV30 and TRBJ1-1, reads SQTIHQWPATLVQPVGSPLSLECTVEGTSNPNLYWYRQAAGRGLQLLFYSVGIGQISSEVPQNLSASRPQDRQFILSSKKLLLSDSGFYLCAWVINLAEAFFGQGTRLTVV.

The gene calls are TRBV4-1 and TRBJ1-1; D remains ambiguous. In germline, CDR1 is MGHRA, CDR2 YSYEKL. This CDR3 is built from 11 residues. Trimming stripped 3 bases from V and 1 base from J, with 0 bases between. The CDR3 spells CASSQNTEAFF. The CDR3 bases are TGCGCCAGCAGCCAGAACACTGAAGCTTTCTTT.

The V and J genes are TRBV30 and TRBJ2-7, with D hard to call. Germline V gene lookup returns CDR1 GTSNPN and CDR2 SVGIG (reference sequence). The CDR3 has 13 residues. Deletions cut 3 bases from V and 6 bases from J, with 15 bases between. This chain's CDR3 is CAWSLDRALEQYF. In nucleotides, the CDR3 is TGTGCCTGGAGCCTCGATAGGGCCCTCGAGCAGTACTTC.

This clone showed up just once. The V call is TRBV15, the J call TRBJ2-4, with unresolved D. The length of the CDR3 is 13 residues. Per the germline V gene, CDR1 is LNHNV and CDR2 is YYDKDF (reference sequence). V shed 3 bases and J shed 10 bases, with 13 bases lying between them. CDR3 region: CATSRDRLGIQYF. The CDR3 nucleotides read TGTGCCACCAGCAGGGATCGGCTTGGGATTCAGTACTTC.

This chain joins TRBV29-1 and TRBJ1-5, with TRBD1 as a possible D gene (5 bases). In germline, CDR1 is SQVTM, CDR2 ANQGSEA. This CDR3 region has 13 residues. V lost 4 bases and J 7 bases, leaving 14 bases between the germline ends. The CDR3 region is CSVGGLANQPQHF. CDR3 sequence (DNA): TGCAGCGTTGGGGGACTCGCGAACCAGCCCCAGCATTTT.

A few counts support this clone. This rearrangement joins TRBV7-2 to TRBJ1-5, with unresolved D. CDR1 is SGHTA and CDR2 is FQGNSA in the germline V gene. V lost 1 base and J lost 1, with 8 bases in between. The CDR3 is 15 amino acids. The CDR3 spells CASSLVGWSNQPQHF. In DNA form, the CDR3 reads TGTGCCAGCAGCTTAGTGGGGTGGAGCAATCAGCCCCAGCATTTT.

This chain joins TRBV9 and TRBJ2-5; TRBD1 matches 8 bases. V trimming: 3 bases; J trimming: 4 bases; junction bases outside the gene matches: 5. Per the germline V gene, CDR1 is SGDLS and CDR2 is YYNGEE. This CDR3 comprises 14 residues. CDR3 bases: TGTGCCAGCAGCGGACAGGGGTGGCGAGAGACCCAGTACTTC. The encoded protein is CASSGQGWRETQYF.

This clone was counted only a few times. The sample contains more than one DNA sequence encoding this CDR3. This rearrangement joins TRBV29-1 to TRBJ2-3; D is unresolved. The length of the CDR3 is 12 residues. Germline CDR1 SQVTM, CDR2 ANQGSEA. The V end lost 3 bases, the J end lost 1 base, and 5 bases lay between the germline ends. CDR3 nucleotides: TGCAGCGTTGACGGCGGCACAGATACGCAGTATTTT. It yields the protein CSVDGGTDTQYF.